One sample yielded the 25 T cell receptor beta chains listed below, sequenced in a study of control samples from healthy donors and cancer patients. Libraries were prepared by immunoSEQ multiplex PCR; TCRdb keeps only in-frame clonotypes and omits some of them. The repertoire holds 170,000 or so clones, with approximately 94% as singletons. The sequenced material came from blood. The receptors were gathered from a man aged 25 to 40 in good health.

The gene calls are TRBV6-5 and TRBJ2-4, with 11 bases aligning to TRBD2. The length of the CDR3 is 15 residues. Germline V gene sequence: CDR1 MNHEY, CDR2 SVGAGI. The V and J ends lost 4 bases and 6 bases, in that order; junction bases with no gene match: 5. CDR3: CASSSGLAGRNIQYF. The DNA of the CDR3 is TGTGCCAGCAGTTCCGGACTAGCGGGCAGAAACATTCAGTACTTC.

The V call is TRBV6-5, the J call TRBJ1-4; a weak D match, TRBD1 (6 bases). This CDR3 contains 15 residues. Trimming shortened V by 5 bases and J by 8 bases, and 18 bases separated the two germline ends. Germline assignment: CDR1 MNHEY and CDR2 SVGAGI. The CDR3 spells CASSPRQVGLEKLFF. In nucleotides, the CDR3 is TGTGCCAGCAGTCCCCGACAGGTCGGGTTGGAAAAACTGTTTTTT.

The rearrangement joins TRBV10-3 to TRBJ2-7; 10 nucleotides agree with TRBD2. CDR3 size: 14 residues. V lost 8 bases and J lost 6; bases outside the gene matches: 10. CDR1 ENHRY and CDR2 SYGVKD come from the germline V gene. The CDR3 bases are TGTGCCATCTCTAGCGGGAGTGTCGAGCGCGAGCAGTACTTC. Translating gives CAISSGSVEREQYF.

Only a few counts were recorded for this clone. The CDR3 nucleotides are TGTGCCAGCAGTTATGGTCCGGACAGGGCCACCGGGGAGCTGTTTTTT. This codes for CASSYGPDRATGELFF. V is TRBV6-5 and J is TRBJ2-2, with 8 bases matching TRBD1. The CDR3 extends over 16 amino acids. CDR1 is MNHEY, CDR2 SVGAGI, per germline. Trimming cost V 3 bases and J 4 bases; bases outside gene matches: 7.

The chain is built from TRBV7-9 and TRBJ1-1; the D is unclear. The CDR3 contains 12 residues. CDR1 and CDR2 (germline): SEHNR, FQNEAQ (reference sequence). V lost 3 bases to trimming and J lost 11 bases, with 13 bases between them. This chain's CDR3 is CASSFEDRLAFF. As DNA, the CDR3 is TGTGCCAGCAGCTTTGAGGACCGACTTGCTTTCTTT.

The count of this clone is one. V gene TRBV5-6 combines with J gene TRBJ2-1; D remains unclear. V lost 1 base and J 7 bases, leaving 6 bases between the germline ends. Germline V gives CDR1 SGHDT, CDR2 YYEEEE. The CDR3 is made up of 12 amino acids. The DNA for the CDR3 is TGTGCCAGCAGCTTGCTGGGGAATGAGCAGTTCTTC. This sequence encodes CASSLLGNEQFF.

This clone was seen once. The rearrangement uses TRBV4-3 and TRBJ2-5, with 9 bases identical to TRBD1. This CDR3 region has 15 residues. Trimming cost V 0 bases and J 2 bases; bases outside gene matches: 1. Per the germline V gene, CDR1 is LGHNA and CDR2 is YSLEER. The CDR3 spells CASSQEGQGQETQYF. In DNA form, the CDR3 reads TGCGCCAGCAGCCAAGAAGGACAGGGGCAAGAGACCCAGTACTTC.

The table lists this clone with a count of one. The chain couples TRBV30 to TRBJ1-2; D uncertain. Germline CDR1 reads GTSNPN; CDR2 reads SVGIG (reference sequence). V lost 0 bases and J 13 bases, leaving 12 bases between the germline ends. The CDR3 is 11 amino acids. CDR3 DNA: TGTGCCTGGAGTGTAGGGCTCGGCGTCACCTTC. It yields the protein CAWSVGLGVTF.

This rearrangement joins TRBV7-9 to TRBJ2-7; D may be TRBD1 (5 bases). The V end lost 5 bases, the J end lost 2 bases, and 10 bases lay between the germline ends. The CDR3 covers 13 residues. Germline V CDR1 and CDR2: SEHNR, FQNEAQ (reference sequence). In DNA, the CDR3 is TGTGCCAGCAGCCCGGACACCCCCTACGAGCAGTACTTC. Its protein product is CASSPDTPYEQYF.

The rearrangement uses TRBV6-2 or TRBV6-3 and TRBJ2-2; the match to TRBD1 covers 11 bases. Germline V gives CDR1 MNHEY, CDR2 SVGEGT. This CDR3 has 16 amino acids. Trimming took 2 bases from V and 6 from J; bases not matched to a gene: 5. CDR3 DNA sequence: TGTGCCAGCAGTTACGTGGGGACAGGGGGATCCGGGGAGCTGTTTTTT. This translates into CASSYVGTGGSGELFF.

The chain joins TRBV20-1 to TRBJ1-1; D unclear. The germline V and J ends were trimmed by 6 bases and 5 bases, with 10 bases remaining between them. This CDR3 region has 11 residues. In germline, CDR1 is DFQATT, CDR2 SNEGSKA (reference sequence). The CDR3 here is CSAVAVTEAFF. DNA of the CDR3: TGCAGTGCAGTGGCGGTTACTGAAGCTTTCTTT.

The chain uses TRBV15 and TRBJ2-7; D call uncertain. This CDR3 comprises 14 residues. The germline V gene has CDR1 LNHNV and CDR2 YYDKDF (reference sequence). Trimming removed 3 bases from V and 0 bases from J, with 9 bases in between. CDR3 DNA: TGTGCCACCAGCAGGGCAGTCAGCTCCTACGAGCAGTACTTC. Its protein product is CATSRAVSSYEQYF.

The chain is built from TRBV18 and TRBJ1-3, with TRBD1 identical over 9 bases. This CDR3 comprises 17 residues. Germline trimming cut 6 bases from V and 0 bases from J; bases unmatched to any gene: 9. The germline V gene has CDR1 KGHSH and CDR2 LQKENI. CDR3 in amino acids: CASSQPTGGSSGNTIYF. The CDR3 DNA reads as TGTGCCAGCTCGCAACCGACAGGGGGAAGCTCTGGAAACACCATATATTTT.

The rearrangement uses TRBV2 and TRBJ2-7; D may correspond to TRBD1 or TRBD2 (5 bases each). This CDR3 has 14 residues. Between the trimmed V and J ends, which lost 6 bases and 0 bases, there was a span of 12 bases. The V gene's germline CDR1 is SNHLY and CDR2 FYNNEI. The CDR3 protein is CASSAPGASYEQYF. For the CDR3, the DNA is TGTGCCAGCAGCGCGCCCGGGGCCTCCTACGAGCAGTACTTC.

The rearrangement links TRBV6-5 to TRBJ1-4, with 9 bases lining up with TRBD1. The CDR3 consists of 15 residues. V shed 6 bases, J shed 8 bases, and the junction held 10 bases outside the gene matches. CDR1 is MNHEY, CDR2 SVGAGI, per germline. The CDR3 here is CASRGAGQGWEKLFF. CDR3 coding DNA: TGTGCCAGCAGGGGGGCGGGACAGGGATGGGAAAAACTGTTTTTT.

The rearrangement links TRBV7-2 to TRBJ2-2; tentatively, D is TRBD1 (5 bases). The CDR3 is 13 amino acids. V was trimmed by 1 base and J by 6 bases, leaving 6 bases between them. Looked up from germline, CDR1 is SGHTA and CDR2 is FQGNSA. Written as DNA, the CDR3 is TGTGCCAGCAGCTTAGGGGGCTCCGGGGAGCTGTTTTTT. Protein sequence: CASSLGGSGELFF.

This clone was seen more than once but under ten times. The J gene is TRBJ1-2, the V gene TRBV3-1 (or the pseudogene TRBV3-2); D unclear. The CDR3 is 14 amino acids. V dropped 1 base and J dropped 3 bases, with 9 bases sitting between them. In germline, CDR1 is LGHDT, CDR2 YNNKEL (reference sequence). DNA of the CDR3: TGTGCCAGCAGCCAAGCCCCTAGGGACTATGGCTACACCTTC. It codes for CASSQAPRDYGYTF.

The chain links TRBV11-2 to TRBJ1-1; no reliable D call. The CDR3 consists of 14 residues. Germline lookup yields CDR1 SGHAT and CDR2 FQNNGV. V lost 0 bases, J lost 3 bases, and 8 bases lay in between. CDR3 protein: CASSLDSGDTEAFF. CDR3 bases: TGTGCCAGCAGCTTAGACAGCGGGGACACTGAAGCTTTCTTT.

This chain uses TRBV30 with TRBJ1-2; D not certain. V lost 8 bases, J lost 5 bases, and 21 bases lay in between. Germline V gives CDR1 GTSNPN, CDR2 SVGIG (reference sequence). This CDR3 is built from 14 residues. CDR3 bases: TGTGCCACTCCCCCCCGGGAACAATGGTATGGCTACACCTTC. Amino acids: CATPPREQWYGYTF. Full variable domain (remainder filled in from reference TRBV30 and TRBJ1-2): SQTIHQWPATLVQPVGSPLSLECTVEGTSNPNLYWYRQAAGRGLQLLFYSVGIGQISSEVPQNLSASRPQDRQFILSSKKLLLSDSGFYLCATPPREQWYGYTFGSGTRLTVV.

The rearrangement uses TRBV24-1 and TRBJ1-2; D not certain. This CDR3 is built from 16 residues. V gave up 4 bases and J gave up 4 bases, with 18 bases separating them. Germline V gene sequence: CDR1 KGHDR, CDR2 SFDVKD. This CDR3 is CATSELPPTPVYGYTF. CDR3 DNA: TGTGCCACCAGTGAGCTGCCACCAACTCCGGTCTATGGCTACACCTTC.

The CDR3, as DNA: TGTGCCAGCAGCCGCAAGACAGGGGGAAACACCATATATTTT. It is translated as CASSRKTGGNTIYF. The V call is TRBV3-1 (or the pseudogene TRBV3-2), the J call TRBJ1-3, with 7 bases matching TRBD1. This CDR3 spans 14 amino acids. J lost 4 bases, V lost 4 bases, and 4 bases had no gene match. Germline lookup yields CDR1 LGHDT and CDR2 YNNKEL (reference sequence).

The chain has TRBV28 and TRBJ1-2; TRBD1 matches 8 bases. This CDR3 comprises 15 residues. V shed 5 bases, J shed 5 bases, and the junction held 10 bases outside the gene matches. Germline assignment: CDR1 MDHEN and CDR2 SYDVKM. The CDR3 DNA reads TGTGCCAGCAGTCTGGCCCTGACAGGGGTATATGGCTACACCTTC. Its protein is CASSLALTGVYGYTF.

The CDR3 bases are TGTGCCAGCAGCCACTACCTCCTCGGGACGGAGTCTGATGAAAAACTGTTTTTT. Amino acid sequence: CASSHYLLGTESDEKLFF. The rearrangement uses TRBV28 and TRBJ1-4, with a possible D match to TRBD1 (5 bases). The CDR3 runs to 18 residues. Germline loops: CDR1 MDHEN, CDR2 SYDVKM. The V end lost 6 bases, the J end lost 6 bases, and 26 bases lay between the germline ends. The variable domain in full, completed from reference TRBV28 and TRBJ1-4, reads DVKVTQSSRYLVKRTGEKVFLECVQDMDHENMFWYRQDPGLGLRLIYFSYDVKMKEKGDIPEGYSVSREKKERFSLILESASTNQTSMYLCASSHYLLGTESDEKLFFGSGTQLSVL.

As to this clone: The same CDR3 is also encoded by other DNA sequences in this sample. The chain recombines TRBV6-1 with TRBJ2-5; TRBD2 might be the D (6 bases). V gave up 1 base and J gave up 2 bases, with 8 bases separating them. Germline V CDR1 and CDR2: MNHNS, SASEGT. The CDR3 consists of 14 residues. The DNA of the CDR3 is TGTGCCAGCAGTGAAGGGGCGGGGCAAGAGACCCAGTACTTC. It translates to CASSEGAGQETQYF.

This chain connects TRBV7-2 to TRBJ2-1; 7 positions agree with TRBD1. Germline CDR1 is SGHTA and CDR2 is FQGNSA. Germline trimming cut 5 bases from V and 0 bases from J; bases unmatched to any gene: 4. There are 15 residues in the CDR3. The CDR3 is CASSRDSSSYNEQFF. The CDR3 nucleotides are TGTGCCAGCAGCCGGGACAGTAGCTCCTACAATGAGCAGTTCTTC.